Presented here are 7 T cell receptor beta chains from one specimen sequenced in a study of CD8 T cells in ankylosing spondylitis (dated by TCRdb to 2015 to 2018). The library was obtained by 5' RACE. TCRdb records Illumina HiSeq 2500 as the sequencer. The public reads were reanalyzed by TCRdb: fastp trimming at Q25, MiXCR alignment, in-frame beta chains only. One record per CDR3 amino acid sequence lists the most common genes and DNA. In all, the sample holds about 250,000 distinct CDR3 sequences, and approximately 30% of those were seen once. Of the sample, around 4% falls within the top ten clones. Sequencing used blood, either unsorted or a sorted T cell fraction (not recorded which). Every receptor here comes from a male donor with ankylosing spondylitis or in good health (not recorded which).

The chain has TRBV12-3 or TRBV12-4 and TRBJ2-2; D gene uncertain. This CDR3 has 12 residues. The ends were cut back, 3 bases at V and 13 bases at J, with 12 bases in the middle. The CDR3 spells CASSFELGVLFF. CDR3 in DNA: TGTGCCAGCAGTTTCGAGCTGGGCGTGCTGTTTTTT.

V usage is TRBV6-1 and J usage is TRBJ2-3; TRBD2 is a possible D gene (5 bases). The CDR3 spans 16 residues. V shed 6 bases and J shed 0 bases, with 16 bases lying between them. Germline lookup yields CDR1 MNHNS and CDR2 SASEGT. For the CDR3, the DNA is TGTGCCAGCAGGGCCCGGGGTCAAGGGAGCACAGATACGCAGTATTTT. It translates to CASRARGQGSTDTQYF.

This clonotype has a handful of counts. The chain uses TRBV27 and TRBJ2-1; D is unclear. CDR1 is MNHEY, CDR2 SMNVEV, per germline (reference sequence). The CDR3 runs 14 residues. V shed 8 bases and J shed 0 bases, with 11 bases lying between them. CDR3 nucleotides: TGTGCCAGCGGTGGGCGCAGCTCCTACAATGAGCAGTTCTTC. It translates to CASGGRSSYNEQFF.

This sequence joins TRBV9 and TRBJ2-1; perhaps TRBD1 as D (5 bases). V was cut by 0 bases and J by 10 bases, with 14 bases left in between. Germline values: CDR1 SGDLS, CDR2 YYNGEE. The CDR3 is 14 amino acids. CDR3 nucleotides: TGTGCCAGCAGCGTAGCTGGGGCCTCTGGAGAGCAGTTCTTC. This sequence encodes CASSVAGASGEQFF.

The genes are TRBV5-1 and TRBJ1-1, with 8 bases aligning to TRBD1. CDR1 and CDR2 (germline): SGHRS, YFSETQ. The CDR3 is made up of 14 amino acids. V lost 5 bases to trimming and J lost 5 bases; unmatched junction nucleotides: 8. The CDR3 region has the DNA TGCGCCAGCAGAATCGACAGGGGTCGGACTGAAGCTTTCTTT. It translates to CASRIDRGRTEAFF.

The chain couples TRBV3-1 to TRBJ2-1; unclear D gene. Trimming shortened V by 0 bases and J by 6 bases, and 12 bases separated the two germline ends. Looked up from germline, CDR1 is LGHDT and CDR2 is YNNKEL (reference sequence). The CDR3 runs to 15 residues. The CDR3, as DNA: TGTGCCAGCAGCCAAGAAGTCGGTAGTCGCAATGAGCAGTTCTTC. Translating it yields CASSQEVGSRNEQFF.

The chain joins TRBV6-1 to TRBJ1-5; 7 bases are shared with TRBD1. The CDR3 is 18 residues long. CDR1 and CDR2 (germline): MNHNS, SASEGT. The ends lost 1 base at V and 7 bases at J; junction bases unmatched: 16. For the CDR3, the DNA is TGTGCCAGCAGTGAAGACCGACAGGGAGAGCCCGCAAGGCAGCCCCAGCATTTT. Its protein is CASSEDRQGEPARQPQHF.